This record looks at one T cell receptor beta chain sequence and its context. Its antigen is still unknown. The germline CDR1 and CDR2 sequences are MDHEN and SYDVKM. The CDR3 has 13 residues. V shed 3 bases and J shed 9 bases, with 14 bases lying between them. The data stem from a study of shared clonotypes between healthy human individuals. Across the whole study: Each donor had three CD4 naive, three CD4 memory, two CD8 naive and one CD8 memory plate. Study outcomes and limitations: Naive subsets generally had larger estimated richness than memory subsets.

Terminally differentiated effector memory CD45RA+ cells were excluded by CCR7 positive selection of CD45RO-negative cells. For every subset, genomic DNA was evenly distributed across several immunoSEQ plates. How the authors handled the data: Filtering differed because ImmunoSEQ produced junction-only sequences that carried no quality scores. The method was immunoSEQ multiplex PCR; TCRdb's version includes in-frame clones alone and lacks a portion of them. V and J calls and clone size are those listed in that table; D and trimming were worked out from the DNA. Seen here are under 2,000,000 clones, about 95% observed once, and the top ten hold more than 0.95%.

What was sequenced was naive CD8+ T cells sorted from blood. The receptor's source is a man between 18 and 29 years old in good health. This chain joins TRBV28 and TRBJ2-5, with a tentative D call TRBD1 (5 bases). Written as DNA, the CDR3 is TGTGCCAGCAGTTTTGCCGGCTTAGGGGCCCAGTACTTC. Residues: CASSFAGLGAQYF. Full variable domain (rest looked up from reference TRBV28 and TRBJ2-5): DVKVTQSSRYLVKRTGEKVFLECVQDMDHENMFWYRQDPGLGLRLIYFSYDVKMKEKGDIPEGYSVSREKKERFSLILESASTNQTSMYLCASSFAGLGAQYFGPGTRLLVL.